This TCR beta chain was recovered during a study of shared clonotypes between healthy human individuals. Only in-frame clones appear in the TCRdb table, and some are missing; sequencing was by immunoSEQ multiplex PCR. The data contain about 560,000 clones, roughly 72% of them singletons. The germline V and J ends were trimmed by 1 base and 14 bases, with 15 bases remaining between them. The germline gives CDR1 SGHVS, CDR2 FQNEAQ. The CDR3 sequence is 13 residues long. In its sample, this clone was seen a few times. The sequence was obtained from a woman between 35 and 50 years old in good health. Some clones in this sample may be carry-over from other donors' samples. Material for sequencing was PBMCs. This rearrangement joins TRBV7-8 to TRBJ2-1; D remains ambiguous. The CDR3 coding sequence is TGTGCCAGCAGCTTAGAAGCTCTGGCTCGCAAGTTCTTC. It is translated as CASSLEALARKFF.